A selection of T cell receptor beta chains follows, all from one sample in a study of technical replicates of blood from several donors. Repertoires were generated with immunoSEQ multiplex PCR, while TCRdb's copy carries only in-frame clones and drops some. Of around 76,000 clones in the sample, roughly 98% were seen once. The sequencing sample was made of T cells isolated from PBMCs. The receptors were sampled from a human donor in good health. Both conserved end residues are part of each CDR3. Each record gives: J gene, V gene, clone size, D gene, CDR3 DNA, CDR3 protein. A D gene is named only where the DNA matches it firmly. Expanded clones are given a class, and other clones once, few, many or no size at all.

j_gene: TRBJ2-7; v_gene: TRBV19; abundance: NA; d_gene: NA; CDR3nt: TGTGCCAGTAGTATAGCAGACTCCTCCTACGAGCAGTACTTC; CDR3aa: CASSIADSSYEQYF
j_gene: TRBJ1-1; v_gene: TRBV29-1; abundance: NA; d_gene: NA; CDR3nt: TGCAGCGGTTATGTAGGGGTCACTGAAGCTTTCTTT; CDR3aa: CSGYVGVTEAFF
j_gene: TRBJ1-1; v_gene: TRBV9; abundance: NA; d_gene: TRBD1; CDR3nt: TGTGCCAGCAGCGCCCCGGGACAGGGGTACACTGAAGCTTTCTTT; CDR3aa: CASSAPGQGYTEAFF
j_gene: TRBJ2-2; v_gene: TRBV11-3; abundance: NA; d_gene: TRBD1; CDR3nt: TGTGCCAGCAGCCCGCGACAGGGCCTTTGGGGGTCCGGGGAGCTGTTTTTT; CDR3aa: CASSPRQGLWGSGELFF
j_gene: TRBJ2-3; v_gene: TRBV20-1; abundance: NA; d_gene: NA; CDR3nt: TGCAGTGCCGGAGGCACAGATACGCAGTATTTT; CDR3aa: CSAGGTDTQYF
j_gene: TRBJ1-4; v_gene: TRBV28; abundance: NA; d_gene: NA; CDR3nt: TGTGCCAGCCGTATTCAGGGACTTAATGAAAAACTGTTTTTT; CDR3aa: CASRIQGLNEKLFF
j_gene: TRBJ1-5; v_gene: TRBV2; abundance: NA; d_gene: NA; CDR3nt: TGTGCCAGCAGTTCGTCCGGGGATCTTACCGGCAATCAGCCCCAGCATTTT; CDR3aa: CASSSSGDLTGNQPQHF
j_gene: TRBJ2-2; v_gene: TRBV4-3; abundance: NA; d_gene: TRBD2; CDR3nt: TGCGCCAGCAGCCAAGATGGGAAGAGGGAGGGCCGGACCGGGGAGCTGTTTTTT; CDR3aa: CASSQDGKREGRTGELFF
j_gene: TRBJ2-1; v_gene: TRBV10-1; abundance: NA; d_gene: TRBD2; CDR3nt: TGCGCCAGCAGTTCTAGCGGGAGGGCCATTAATGAGCAGTTCTTC; CDR3aa: CASSSSGRAINEQFF
j_gene: TRBJ2-5; v_gene: TRBV10-3; abundance: once; d_gene: TRBD2; CDR3nt: TGTGCCATCAGTGCGGGGGGGGCGGAGGAGACCCAGTACTTC; CDR3aa: CAISAGGAEETQYF
j_gene: TRBJ2-7; v_gene: TRBV5-6; abundance: NA; d_gene: NA; CDR3nt: TGTGCCAGCAGCTTACCTCGCGCCTACGGGACTCAACGGGACGAGCAGTACTTC; CDR3aa: CASSLPRAYGTQRDEQYF
j_gene: TRBJ1-2; v_gene: TRBV30; abundance: NA; d_gene: NA; CDR3nt: TGTGCCTGGTCAGGGGTCTATGGCTACACCTTC; CDR3aa: CAWSGVYGYTF
j_gene: TRBJ2-5; v_gene: TRBV19; abundance: NA; d_gene: NA; CDR3nt: TGTGCCAGTAGTACCCCGACTTTGCGGGCAGCTCAAGAGACCCAGTACTTC; CDR3aa: CASSTPTLRAAQETQYF
j_gene: TRBJ2-7; v_gene: TRBV6-1; abundance: NA; d_gene: NA; CDR3nt: TGTGCCAGCAGGGGGAGAACCTACGAGCAGTACTTC; CDR3aa: CASRGRTYEQYF
j_gene: TRBJ1-2; v_gene: TRBV4-3; abundance: NA; d_gene: NA; CDR3nt: TGCGCCAGCAGCCAAGACCCGCGCGGGGGGCGAGGTCGCTACACCTTC; CDR3aa: CASSQDPRGGRGRYTF
j_gene: TRBJ2-1; v_gene: TRBV28; abundance: NA; d_gene: NA; CDR3nt: TGTGCCAGCACCCCTGGGAGCTTACCTGAGCAGTTCTTC; CDR3aa: CASTPGSLPEQFF
j_gene: TRBJ2-7; v_gene: TRBV27; abundance: NA; d_gene: TRBD2; CDR3nt: TGTGCCAGTAGCGGGACTAGCGGGTCCTACGAGCAGTACTTC; CDR3aa: CASSGTSGSYEQYF
j_gene: TRBJ1-4; v_gene: TRBV7-2; abundance: NA; d_gene: NA; CDR3nt: TGTGCCAGCAGCTTAGTGCAGGGCCAAAAACTGTTTTTT; CDR3aa: CASSLVQGQKLFF
j_gene: TRBJ2-2; v_gene: TRBV6-6; abundance: NA; d_gene: TRBD1; CDR3nt: TGTGCCAGCAGTTATTTGGGGACAGAGTCCACCGGGGAGCTGTTTTTT; CDR3aa: CASSYLGTESTGELFF
j_gene: TRBJ1-5; v_gene: TRBV25-1; abundance: NA; d_gene: NA; CDR3nt: TGTGCCAGCAGTGAGTCTGACAGGACTCAGCCCCAGCATTTT; CDR3aa: CASSESDRTQPQHF
j_gene: TRBJ2-7; v_gene: TRBV7-9; abundance: NA; d_gene: NA; CDR3nt: TGTGCCAGCAGCGGACAATACGAGCAGTACTTC; CDR3aa: CASSGQYEQYF
j_gene: TRBJ1-1; v_gene: TRBV6-5; abundance: NA; d_gene: NA; CDR3nt: TGTGCCAGTGTCTGGGACACCACGATGAACACTGAAGCTTTCTTT; CDR3aa: CASVWDTTMNTEAFF
j_gene: TRBJ1-2; v_gene: TRBV6-6; abundance: once; d_gene: TRBD1; CDR3nt: TGTGCCAGCACGACAGGGAATGGCTACACCTTC; CDR3aa: CASTTGNGYTF
j_gene: TRBJ2-7; v_gene: TRBV6-5; abundance: NA; d_gene: NA; CDR3nt: TGTGCCAGCAGTCTCGGGTTCGAGCAGTACTTC; CDR3aa: CASSLGFEQYF
j_gene: TRBJ1-1; v_gene: TRBV18; abundance: NA; d_gene: NA; CDR3nt: TGTGCCAGCTCACCAAGTGGGGAGAACGCTGAAGCTTTCTTT; CDR3aa: CASSPSGENAEAFF
j_gene: TRBJ2-7; v_gene: TRBV2; abundance: NA; d_gene: NA; CDR3nt: TGTGCCAGCAGCCGGGTTATTGACGAGCAGTACTTC; CDR3aa: CASSRVIDEQYF
j_gene: TRBJ2-3; v_gene: TRBV9; abundance: NA; d_gene: TRBD2; CDR3nt: TGTGCCAGCAGCGCCCCCCACGAGAAGCGGGAGGGCCCCGGAGATACGCAGTATTTT; CDR3aa: CASSAPHEKREGPGDTQYF
j_gene: TRBJ2-2; v_gene: TRBV30; abundance: NA; d_gene: NA; CDR3nt: TGTGCCTGGAGTGGGACACTGAACACCGGGGAGCTGTTTTTT; CDR3aa: CAWSGTLNTGELFF
j_gene: TRBJ2-5; v_gene: TRBV7-3; abundance: NA; d_gene: TRBD2; CDR3nt: TGTGCCAGCAGCCGAGGGACTAGCGGGTACCAAGAGACCCAGTACTTC; CDR3aa: CASSRGTSGYQETQYF
j_gene: TRBJ2-2; v_gene: TRBV6-6; abundance: NA; d_gene: TRBD2; CDR3nt: TGTGCCAGCAGGATTAGCGGGGACGGGGAGCTGTTTTTT; CDR3aa: CASRISGDGELFF
j_gene: TRBJ1-2; v_gene: TRBV29-1; abundance: NA; d_gene: NA; CDR3nt: TGCAGCGCTGCAAGCCAGGGGCGAGCTAACTATGGCTACACCTTC; CDR3aa: CSAASQGRANYGYTF
j_gene: TRBJ2-1; v_gene: TRBV2; abundance: NA; d_gene: NA; CDR3nt: TGTGCCAGCATAATCGGGGGCTACAATGAGCAGTTCTTC; CDR3aa: CASIIGGYNEQFF
j_gene: TRBJ2-7; v_gene: TRBV25-1; abundance: NA; d_gene: TRBD1; CDR3nt: TGTGCCAGCAGTGAATATAATGGGGGACAGGGTGAGCAGTACTTC; CDR3aa: CASSEYNGGQGEQYF
j_gene: TRBJ1-2; v_gene: TRBV5-3; abundance: once; d_gene: NA; CDR3nt: TGTGCCAGACCCTTGCACAGGGAAGGCGGCTACACCTTC; CDR3aa: CARPLHREGGYTF
j_gene: TRBJ2-5; v_gene: TRBV6-5; abundance: NA; d_gene: TRBD1; CDR3nt: TGTGCCAGCAGTTACTCGGCAAACAGGGGGCCCGAGACCCAGTACTTC; CDR3aa: CASSYSANRGPETQYF
j_gene: TRBJ1-1; v_gene: TRBV10-3; abundance: NA; d_gene: NA; CDR3nt: TGTGCCATCACACAGGTCTACCCGAACACTGAAGCTTTCTTT; CDR3aa: CAITQVYPNTEAFF
j_gene: TRBJ2-7; v_gene: TRBV10-3; abundance: NA; d_gene: NA; CDR3nt: TGTGCCATCAGCCAAAATTACGAGCAGTACTTC; CDR3aa: CAISQNYEQYF
j_gene: TRBJ2-7; v_gene: TRBV4-3; abundance: NA; d_gene: TRBD2; CDR3nt: TGCGCCAGCAGCCATTCCCTCTGGGGACTAGCGGGTGGTGGGAGTTTCTTCGAGCAGTACTTC; CDR3aa: CASSHSLWGLAGGGSFFEQYF
j_gene: TRBJ1-5; v_gene: TRBV19; abundance: NA; d_gene: NA; CDR3nt: TGTGCCAGTAGTACCCGACAGCGACAAAGCAATCAGCCCCAGCATTTT; CDR3aa: CASSTRQRQSNQPQHF
j_gene: TRBJ1-5; v_gene: TRBV4-1; abundance: NA; d_gene: TRBD1; CDR3nt: TGCGCCAGCAGCCAACGCCAGGGGGTGGATCAGCCCCAGCATTTT; CDR3aa: CASSQRQGVDQPQHF
j_gene: TRBJ1-1; v_gene: TRBV11-2; abundance: NA; d_gene: NA; CDR3nt: TGTGCCAGCAGCTTATGGGGAGGGGCTGAAGCTTTCTTT; CDR3aa: CASSLWGGAEAFF
j_gene: TRBJ2-3; v_gene: TRBV10-1; abundance: NA; d_gene: TRBD2; CDR3nt: TGCGCCAGCAGTGAGTCTAGCGGGAGAACAGATACGCAGTATTTT; CDR3aa: CASSESSGRTDTQYF
j_gene: TRBJ2-4; v_gene: TRBV14; abundance: NA; d_gene: NA; CDR3nt: TGTGCCAGCAGCGAGAATTCTGGGGCAAACATTCAGTACTTC; CDR3aa: CASSENSGANIQYF
j_gene: TRBJ2-1; v_gene: TRBV28; abundance: NA; d_gene: TRBD2; CDR3nt: TGTGCCAGCAGTTTACCTCGAGCGGGAGGGCCCTTCAATGAGCAGTTCTTC; CDR3aa: CASSLPRAGGPFNEQFF
j_gene: TRBJ2-2; v_gene: TRBV27; abundance: NA; d_gene: NA; CDR3nt: TGTGCCAGCAGCCTCAGGTACACCGGGGAGCTGTTTTTT; CDR3aa: CASSLRYTGELFF
j_gene: TRBJ1-1; v_gene: TRBV19; abundance: NA; d_gene: NA; CDR3nt: TGTGCCAGTAGTAATGCTGGGCGAGCAAGGAACACTGAAGCTTTCTTT; CDR3aa: CASSNAGRARNTEAFF
j_gene: TRBJ2-7; v_gene: TRBV5-1; abundance: NA; d_gene: TRBD1; CDR3nt: TGCGCCAGCAGCTTGAGGGGACAGGGGAGCCACGAGCAGTACTTC; CDR3aa: CASSLRGQGSHEQYF
j_gene: TRBJ2-2; v_gene: TRBV4-1; abundance: NA; d_gene: NA; CDR3nt: TGCGCCAGCAGACGGGGAGTGCACGATATAGCCGGGGAGCTGTTTTTT; CDR3aa: CASRRGVHDIAGELFF